The 2 T cell receptor beta chains given below trace back to one sample, sequenced in a study of T cells in Graves' hyperthyroidism and ophthalmopathy. The CDR3 regions of TCR beta were amplified from RNA transcripts. The HTBI primer set served for first-round RT-PCR of the TCR CDR3. TCRdb redid the calling of the multiplex PCR reads with MiXCR, one entry per CDR3 protein. Among around 500,000 distinct CDR3 sequences listed, around 15% were seen once. The sequencing input was blood. The source is a woman aged 25 to 39 with Graves' ophthalmopathy.

A remark on this clonotype: A much larger clone lies a single base off, so this may be a read error. The genes are TRBV5-6 and TRBJ1-2; TRBD1 agrees at 7 bases. The CDR3 is 13 amino acids. V trimming: 3 bases; J trimming: 4 bases; junction bases outside the gene matches: 3. CDR1 and CDR2 (germline): SGHDT, YYEEEE. The CDR3 nucleotides are TGTGCCAGCAGCTCGACAGGGAGCTATGGCTACACCTTC. Translated: CASSSTGSYGYTF.

The sample holds a few counts of this clonotype. At one end the junction does not follow the germline gene, possibly because of a read error. The V and J genes are TRBV9 and TRBJ2-7, with D perhaps assigned TRBD1 or TRBD2 (5 bases each). The CDR3 has 14 residues. Germline V gene lookup returns CDR1 SGDLS and CDR2 YYNGEE. CDR3 protein: CASSVAGASYGQYF. In nucleotides, the CDR3 is TGTGCCAGCAGCGTAGCCGGGGCCTCCTACGGGCAGTACTTC.